This TCR beta chain was sequenced in a study of T cells in Graves' hyperthyroidism and ophthalmopathy. Regarding the study as a whole: In the blood, most expanded thyroid clonotypes above 0.001 appeared as well.

The V gene's germline CDR1 is ENHRY and CDR2 SYGVKD. This CDR3 is built from 15 residues. With V trimmed by 6 bases and J by 5 bases, 12 bases remained unmatched. RNA transcripts gave rise to amplified TCR beta CDR3 regions. Initially, a first-round RT-PCR of the TCR CDR3 employed the HTBI primer set. Each CDR3 protein is one row after TCRdb ran MiXCR on the multiplex PCR reads. The table lists about 540,000 distinct CDR3 sequences, around 46% of them singletons. This clonotype was seen repeatedly, ten times or more. Its antigen remains unknown. The chain couples TRBV10-3 to TRBJ2-5; 7 nucleotides line up with TRBD2. Sequencing was carried out using peripheral blood or thyroid tissue (not recorded which). This sequence was found in a woman aged 18-29 years with Graves' hyperthyroidism. The CDR3 here is CAIRAAGVERETQYF. CDR3 nucleotides: TGTGCCATCAGGGCGGCGGGAGTTGAGCGGGAGACCCAGTACTTC.